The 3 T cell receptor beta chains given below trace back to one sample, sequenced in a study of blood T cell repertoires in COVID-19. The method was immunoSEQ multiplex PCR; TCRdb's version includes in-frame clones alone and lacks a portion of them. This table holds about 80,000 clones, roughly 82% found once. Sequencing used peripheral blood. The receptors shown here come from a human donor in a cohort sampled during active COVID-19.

The CDR3, as DNA: TGCAGTGCTGCTAGCGAAGAGACCCAGTACTTC. Translation: CSAASEETQYF. The chain employs TRBV20-1 and TRBJ2-5; possible D gene TRBD2, 6 bases. This CDR3 has 11 amino acids. Between the trimmed V and J ends, which lost 5 bases and 3 bases, there was a span of 7 bases. Germline values: CDR1 DFQATT, CDR2 SNEGSKA (reference sequence).

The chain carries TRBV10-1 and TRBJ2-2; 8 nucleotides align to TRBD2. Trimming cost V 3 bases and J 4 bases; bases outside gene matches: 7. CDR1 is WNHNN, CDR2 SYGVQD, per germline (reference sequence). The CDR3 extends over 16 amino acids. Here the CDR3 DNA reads TGCGCCAGCAGTGACGGGACTAGGGTCTCCACCGGGGAGCTGTTTTTT. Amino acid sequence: CASSDGTRVSTGELFF.

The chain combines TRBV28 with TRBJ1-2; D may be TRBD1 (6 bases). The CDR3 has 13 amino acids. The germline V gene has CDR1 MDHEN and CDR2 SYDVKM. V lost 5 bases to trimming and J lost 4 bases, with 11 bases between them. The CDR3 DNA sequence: TGTGCCAGCAGTACCACAGGGTTCTATGGCTACACCTTC. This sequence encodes CASSTTGFYGYTF.